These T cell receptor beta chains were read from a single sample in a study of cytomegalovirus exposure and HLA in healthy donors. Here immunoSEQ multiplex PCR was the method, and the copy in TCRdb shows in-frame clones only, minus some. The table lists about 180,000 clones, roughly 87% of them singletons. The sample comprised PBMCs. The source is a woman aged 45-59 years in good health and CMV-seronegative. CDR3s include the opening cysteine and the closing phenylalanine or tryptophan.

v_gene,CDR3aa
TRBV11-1,CASSLETGLAYEQYF
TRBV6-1,CASSALAGGQDTQYF
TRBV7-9,CASSFGGNQPQHF
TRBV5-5,CASSLTGWQPQHF
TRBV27,CASRNQGDGYTF
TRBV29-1,CSVPQGGRISGANVLTF
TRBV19,CASIDQGLNSGANVLTF
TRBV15,CATSRLGLSATDTQYF
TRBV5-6,CASSFGSVYEQYF
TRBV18,CASSPGQITEAFF
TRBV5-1,CASSSPTRGDYEQYF
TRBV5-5,CASSQGENSPLHF
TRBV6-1,CASRNDRGSYTF
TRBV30,CAWGGGNTIYF
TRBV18,CASYSTAGANVLTF
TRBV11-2,CASTKQGLMRETIYF
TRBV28,CASSTGQGYNQPQHF
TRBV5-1,CASSLGASYEQYF
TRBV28,CASRKTGVQPQHF
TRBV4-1,CASSQVLREGGADTQYF
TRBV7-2,CASSLTLPGTDTQYF
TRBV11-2,CASSQSGSSNQPQHF
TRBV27,CASSFRQGLEAFF